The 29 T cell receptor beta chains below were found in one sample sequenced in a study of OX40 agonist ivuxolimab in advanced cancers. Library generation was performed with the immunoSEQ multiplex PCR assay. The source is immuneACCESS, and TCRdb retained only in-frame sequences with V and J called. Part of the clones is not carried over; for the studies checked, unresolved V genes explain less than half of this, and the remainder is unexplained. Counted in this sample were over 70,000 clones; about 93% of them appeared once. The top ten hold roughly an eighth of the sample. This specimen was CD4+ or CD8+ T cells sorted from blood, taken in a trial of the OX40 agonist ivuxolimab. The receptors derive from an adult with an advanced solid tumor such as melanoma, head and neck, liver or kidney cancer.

Here the CDR3 reads CASSLGGTGELFF. The CDR3 bases are TGTGCCAGCAGCTTGGGTGGGACCGGGGAGCTGTTTTTT. The rearrangement joins TRBV11-3 to TRBJ2-2; D is unresolved. The length of the CDR3 is 13 residues. V was shortened by 3 bases and J by 5 bases, with 7 bases between the two germline ends. Germline CDR1 and CDR2: SGHNT and YENEEA. Supplemented by reference TRBV11-3 and TRBJ2-2, the full variable domain reads EAGVVQSPRYKIIEKKQPVAFWCNPISGHNTLYWYLQNLGQGPELLIRYENEEAVDDSQLPKDRFSAERLKGVDSTLKIQPAELGDSAVYLCASSLGGTGELFFGEGSRLTVL.

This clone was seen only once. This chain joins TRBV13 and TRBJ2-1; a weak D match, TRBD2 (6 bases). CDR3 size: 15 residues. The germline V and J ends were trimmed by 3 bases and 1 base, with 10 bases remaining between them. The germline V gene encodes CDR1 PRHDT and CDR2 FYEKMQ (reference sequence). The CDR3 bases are TGTGCCAGCAGCTTCGGGACTCTTTCCTACAATGAGCAGTTCTTC. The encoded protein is CASSFGTLSYNEQFF.

The CDR3 DNA follows: TGTGCCACCAGCAGAGATTCCTTGGCTAGCGGGAGAAGGTACGAGCAGTACTTC. Its protein product is CATSRDSLASGRRYEQYF. The chain has TRBV15 and TRBJ2-7; 10 positions agree with TRBD2. The V segment lost 0 bases and the J segment 4 bases; nucleotides outside the gene matches: 12. Germline CDR1 and CDR2: LNHNV and YYDKDF (reference sequence). The CDR3 totals 18 residues. Combining the CDR3 with reference TRBV15 and TRBJ2-7 gives the whole variable domain DAMVIQNPRYQVTQFGKPVTLSCSQTLNHNVMYWYQQKSSQAPKLLFHYYDKDFNNEADTPDNFQSRRPNTSFCFLDIRSPGLGDTAMYLCATSRDSLASGRRYEQYFGPGTRLTVT.

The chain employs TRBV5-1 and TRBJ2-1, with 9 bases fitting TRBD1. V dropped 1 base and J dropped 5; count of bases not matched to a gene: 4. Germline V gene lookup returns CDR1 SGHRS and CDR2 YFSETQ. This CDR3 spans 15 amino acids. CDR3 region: CASSLNRGRDNEQFF. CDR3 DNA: TGCGCCAGCAGCTTGAACAGGGGGCGGGACAATGAGCAGTTCTTC.

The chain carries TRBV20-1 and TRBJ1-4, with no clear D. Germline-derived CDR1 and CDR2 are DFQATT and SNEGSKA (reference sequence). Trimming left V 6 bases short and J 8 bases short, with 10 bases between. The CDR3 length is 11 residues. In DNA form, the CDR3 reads TGCAGTGCAACCCACGGGGAAAAACTGTTTTTT. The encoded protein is CSATHGEKLFF.

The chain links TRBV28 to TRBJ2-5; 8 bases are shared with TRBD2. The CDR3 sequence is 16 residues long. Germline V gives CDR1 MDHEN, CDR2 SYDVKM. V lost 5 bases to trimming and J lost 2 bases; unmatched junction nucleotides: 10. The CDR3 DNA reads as TGTGCCAGCAGTGCCCGTAGCGGGGTCGGGCAAGAGACCCAGTACTTC. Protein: CASSARSGVGQETQYF. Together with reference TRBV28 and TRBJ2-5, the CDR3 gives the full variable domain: DVKVTQSSRYLVKRTGEKVFLECVQDMDHENMFWYRQDPGLGLRLIYFSYDVKMKEKGDIPEGYSVSREKKERFSLILESASTNQTSMYLCASSARSGVGQETQYFGPGTRLLVL.

The CDR3 region has the DNA TGTGCCAGTAGTTCAGGGGGCCTCTATGGCTACACCTTC. Amino acids: CASSSGGLYGYTF. J is TRBJ1-2 and V is TRBV19, with 8 bases that match TRBD1. Germline CDR1 LNHDA, CDR2 SQIVND (reference sequence). There are 13 residues in the CDR3. V gave up 5 bases and J gave up 4 bases; unmatched junction bases: 3.

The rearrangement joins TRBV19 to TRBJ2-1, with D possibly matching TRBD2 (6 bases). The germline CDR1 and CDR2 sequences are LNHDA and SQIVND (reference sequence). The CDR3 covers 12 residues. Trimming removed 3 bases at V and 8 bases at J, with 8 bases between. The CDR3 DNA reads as TGTGCCAGTAGTATCGGGGACTATGAGCAGTTCTTC. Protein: CASSIGDYEQFF.

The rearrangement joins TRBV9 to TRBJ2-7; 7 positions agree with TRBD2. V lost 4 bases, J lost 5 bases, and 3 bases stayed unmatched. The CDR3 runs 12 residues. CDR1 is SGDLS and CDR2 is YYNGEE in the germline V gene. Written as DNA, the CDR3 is TGTGCCAGCAGCCCCCGGGGGGACGAGCAGTACTTC. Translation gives CASSPRGDEQYF.

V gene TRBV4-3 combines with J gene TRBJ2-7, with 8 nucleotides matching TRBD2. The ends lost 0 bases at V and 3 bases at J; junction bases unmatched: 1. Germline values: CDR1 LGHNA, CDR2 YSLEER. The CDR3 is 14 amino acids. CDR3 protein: CASSQDAGGYEQYF. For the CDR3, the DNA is TGCGCCAGCAGCCAAGATGCGGGAGGCTACGAGCAGTACTTC.

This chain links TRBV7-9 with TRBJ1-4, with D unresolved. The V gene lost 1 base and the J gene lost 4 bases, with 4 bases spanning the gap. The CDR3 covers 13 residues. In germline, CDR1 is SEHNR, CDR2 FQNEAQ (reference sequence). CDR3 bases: TGTGCCAGCAGCTTAGTCGTTAATGAAAAACTGTTTTTT. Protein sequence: CASSLVVNEKLFF. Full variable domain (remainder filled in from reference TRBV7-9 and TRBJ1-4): DTGVSQNPRHKITKRGQNVTFRCDPISEHNRLYWYRQTLGQGPEFLTYFQNEAQLEKSRLLSDRFSAERPKGSFSTLEIQRTEQGDSAMYLCASSLVVNEKLFFGSGTQLSVL.

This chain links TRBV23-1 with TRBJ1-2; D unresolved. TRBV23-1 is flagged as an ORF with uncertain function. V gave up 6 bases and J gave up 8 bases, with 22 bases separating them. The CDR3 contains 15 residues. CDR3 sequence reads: CASSPQLREPNGYTF. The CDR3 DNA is TGCGCCAGCAGCCCTCAATTACGAGAACCCAACGGCTACACCTTC.

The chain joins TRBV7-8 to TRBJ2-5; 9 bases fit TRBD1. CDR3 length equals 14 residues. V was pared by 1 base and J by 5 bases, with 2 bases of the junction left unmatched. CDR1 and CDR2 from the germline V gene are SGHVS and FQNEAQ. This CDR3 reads CASSLEQGAETQYF. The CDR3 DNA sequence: TGTGCCAGCAGCTTAGAACAGGGGGCCGAGACCCAGTACTTC.

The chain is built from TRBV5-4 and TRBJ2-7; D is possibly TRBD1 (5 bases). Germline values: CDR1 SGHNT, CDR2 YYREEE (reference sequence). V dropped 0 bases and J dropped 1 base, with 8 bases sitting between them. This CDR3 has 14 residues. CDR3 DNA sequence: TGTGCCAGCAGCTTGGTCCAGGGATCCTACGAGCAGTACTTC. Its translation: CASSLVQGSYEQYF.

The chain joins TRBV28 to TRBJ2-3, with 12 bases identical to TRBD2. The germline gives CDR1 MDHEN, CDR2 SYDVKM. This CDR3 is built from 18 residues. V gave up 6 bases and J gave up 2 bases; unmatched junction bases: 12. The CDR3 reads CASSDPRLAGAITDTQYF. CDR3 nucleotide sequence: TGTGCCAGCAGCGACCCGAGACTAGCGGGAGCGATCACAGATACGCAGTATTTT.

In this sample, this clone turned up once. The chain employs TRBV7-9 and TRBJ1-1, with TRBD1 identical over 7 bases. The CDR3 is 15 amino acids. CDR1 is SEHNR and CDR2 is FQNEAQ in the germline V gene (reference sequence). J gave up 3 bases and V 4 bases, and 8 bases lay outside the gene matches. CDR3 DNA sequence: TGTGCCAGCAGCTCCGTTCGGGACAGCGACACTGAAGCTTTCTTT. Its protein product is CASSSVRDSDTEAFF.

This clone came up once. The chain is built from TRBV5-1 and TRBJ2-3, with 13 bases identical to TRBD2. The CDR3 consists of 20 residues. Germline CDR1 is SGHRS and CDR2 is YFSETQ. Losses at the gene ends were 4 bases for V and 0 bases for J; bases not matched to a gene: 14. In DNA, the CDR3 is TGCGCCAGCAGCGGGGCCTTTGGGACTAGCGGGGACCACAGCACAGATACGCAGTATTTT. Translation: CASSGAFGTSGDHSTDTQYF.

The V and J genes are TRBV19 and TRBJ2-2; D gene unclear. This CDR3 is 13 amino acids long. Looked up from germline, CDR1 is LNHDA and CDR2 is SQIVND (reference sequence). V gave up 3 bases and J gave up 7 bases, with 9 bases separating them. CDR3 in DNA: TGTGCCAGTAGTATCGGCATCGTCGGGGAGCTGTTTTTT. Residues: CASSIGIVGELFF.

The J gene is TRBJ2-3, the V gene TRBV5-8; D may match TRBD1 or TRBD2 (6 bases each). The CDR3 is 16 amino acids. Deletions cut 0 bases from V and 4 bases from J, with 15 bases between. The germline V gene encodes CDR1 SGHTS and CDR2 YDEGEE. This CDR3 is CASSLEGGAYSDTQYF. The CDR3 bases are TGTGCCAGCAGCTTGGAGGGGGGAGCCTATTCAGATACGCAGTATTTT.

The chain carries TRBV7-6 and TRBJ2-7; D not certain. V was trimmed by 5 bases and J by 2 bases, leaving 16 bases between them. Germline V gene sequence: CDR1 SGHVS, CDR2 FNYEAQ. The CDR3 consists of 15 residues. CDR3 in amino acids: CASSPGNSLTYEQYF. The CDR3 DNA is TGTGCCAGCAGCCCTGGGAACAGCCTGACCTACGAGCAGTACTTC.

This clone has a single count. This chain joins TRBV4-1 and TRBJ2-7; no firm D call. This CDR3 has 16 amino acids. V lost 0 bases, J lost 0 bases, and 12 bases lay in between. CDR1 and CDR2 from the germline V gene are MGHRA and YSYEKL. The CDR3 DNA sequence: TGCGCCAGCAGCCAAGATTGGGCGACGAGCTCCTACGAGCAGTACTTC. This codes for CASSQDWATSSYEQYF.

In DNA, the CDR3 is TGTGCCAGCAGCCCGGGACAGGGTGACTCCTACAATGAGCAGTTCTTC. Its protein product is CASSPGQGDSYNEQFF. The chain recombines TRBV7-9 with TRBJ2-1; TRBD1 matches at 9 bases. CDR3 length equals 16 residues. CDR1 is SEHNR and CDR2 is FQNEAQ in the germline V gene (reference sequence). After removal of 5 bases from V and 0 bases from J, the junction contained 5 bases not matched to a gene.

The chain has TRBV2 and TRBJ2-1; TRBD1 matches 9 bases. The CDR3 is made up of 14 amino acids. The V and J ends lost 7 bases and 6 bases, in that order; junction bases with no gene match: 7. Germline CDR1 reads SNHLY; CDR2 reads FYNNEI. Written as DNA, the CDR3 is TGTGCCAGCACCGGGACAGGGACTCGCAATGAGCAGTTCTTC. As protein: CASTGTGTRNEQFF.

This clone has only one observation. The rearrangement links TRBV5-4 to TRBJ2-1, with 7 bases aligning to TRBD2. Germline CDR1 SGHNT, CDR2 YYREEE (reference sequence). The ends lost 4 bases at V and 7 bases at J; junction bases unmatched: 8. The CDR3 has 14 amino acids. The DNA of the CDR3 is TGTGCCAGCAGCACAGCGGGGCGGGAGAATGAGCAGTTCTTC. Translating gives CASSTAGRENEQFF.

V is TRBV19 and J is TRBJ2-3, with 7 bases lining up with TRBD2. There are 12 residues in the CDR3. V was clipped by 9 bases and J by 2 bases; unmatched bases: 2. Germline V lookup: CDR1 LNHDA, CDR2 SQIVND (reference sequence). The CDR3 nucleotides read TGTGCCAGCGGGGGGACCACAGATACGCAGTATTTT. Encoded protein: CASGGTTDTQYF.

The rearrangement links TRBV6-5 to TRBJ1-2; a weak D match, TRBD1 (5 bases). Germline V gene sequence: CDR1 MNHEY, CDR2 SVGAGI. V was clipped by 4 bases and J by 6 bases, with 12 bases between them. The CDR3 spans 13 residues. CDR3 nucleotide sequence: TGTGCCAGCAGTTCCGATGACAGTCATGGCTACACCTTC. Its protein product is CASSSDDSHGYTF.

CDR3: CASGRTSVDYEQYF. The DNA of the CDR3 is TGTGCCAGCGGCCGGACTAGCGTAGACTACGAGCAGTACTTC. The chain is built from TRBV9 and TRBJ2-7; 9 bases match TRBD2. J lost 3 bases, V lost 7 bases, and 8 bases had no gene match. The CDR3 extends over 14 amino acids. The V gene's germline CDR1 is SGDLS and CDR2 YYNGEE. The full variable domain, its missing parts supplied by reference TRBV9 and TRBJ2-7, is DSGVTQTPKHLITATGQRVTLRCSPRSGDLSVYWYQQSLDQGLQFLIQYYNGEERAKGNILERFSAQQFPDLHSELNLSSLELGDSALYFCASGRTSVDYEQYFGPGTRLTVT.

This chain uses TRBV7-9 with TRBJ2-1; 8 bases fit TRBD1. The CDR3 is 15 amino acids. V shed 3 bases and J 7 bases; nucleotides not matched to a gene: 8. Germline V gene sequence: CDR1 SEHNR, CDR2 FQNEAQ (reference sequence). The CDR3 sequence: CASSFVGQERNEQFF. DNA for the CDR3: TGTGCCAGCAGCTTCGTGGGACAGGAGCGTAATGAGCAGTTCTTC. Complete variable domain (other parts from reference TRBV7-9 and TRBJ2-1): DTGVSQNPRHKITKRGQNVTFRCDPISEHNRLYWYRQTLGQGPEFLTYFQNEAQLEKSRLLSDRFSAERPKGSFSTLEIQRTEQGDSAMYLCASSFVGQERNEQFFGPGTRLTVL.

In DNA form, the CDR3 reads TGTGCCAGCAGCCCGAGGGTGAACACTGAAGCTTTCTTT. Protein product: CASSPRVNTEAFF. This sequence joins TRBV14 and TRBJ1-1; D call uncertain. Germline V gene lookup returns CDR1 SGHDN and CDR2 FVKESK. V lost 4 bases and J lost 0, with 6 bases in between. CDR3 length: 13 residues.